The rows below give T cell receptor beta chains drawn from one sample of a study of blood T cell repertoires in COVID-19. Sequencing was performed with immunoSEQ multiplex PCR; in TCRdb, only in-frame clones are kept and a portion is missing. The top ten clones hold 7.9% of a sample with fewer than 150,000 clones, approximately 87% of them seen once. Sequencing used peripheral blood. All receptors derive from a man in his 70s who had recovered from COVID-19. CDR3s include the opening cysteine and the closing phenylalanine or tryptophan. A D gene is named only where the DNA matches it firmly. Some rows have no size entry. The others give once, few or many, or a class for an expanded clone.

DNA	CDR3	D	size	V	J	length
TGTGCCAGCAGCTTGAAAAGTCTAGGATACACTGAAGCTTTCTTT	CASSLKSLGYTEAFF	-	-	TRBV5-6	TRBJ1-1	15
TGTGCCAGCAGCCACCCTCTAGCGGGAGGACCCTACGAGCAGTACTTC	CASSHPLAGGPYEQYF	TRBD2	many	TRBV7-9	TRBJ2-7	16
TGTGCCAGCCAAAACCGGGAAAACACTGAAGCTTTCTTT	CASQNRENTEAFF	-	-	TRBV2	TRBJ1-1	13
TGCAGTGCTAGTACTAGCGGGAGTCGGGAGCAGTACTTC	CSASTSGSREQYF	TRBD2	-	TRBV20-1	TRBJ2-7	13
TGTGCCAGCAGTGAACGATCTCGGGGAGACACCATATATTTT	CASSERSRGDTIYF	-	-	TRBV6-1	TRBJ1-3	14
TGTGCCAGCGTCCGACAGACAAATCAGCCCCAGCATTTT	CASVRQTNQPQHF	-	-	TRBV28	TRBJ1-5	13
TGTGCCAGCAGCCAAGGATTGACTAGCGGTCAAGAGACCCAGTACTTC	CASSQGLTSGQETQYF	TRBD2	-	TRBV3-1/TRBV3-2	TRBJ2-5	16
TGCGCCAGCAGCCAGTATCAGGGGACCCTCTACAATGAGCAGTTCTTC	CASSQYQGTLYNEQFF	-	once	TRBV4-1	TRBJ2-1	16
TGTGCCAGCAGCAAAAGGACTATCCGCTCCTACGAGCAGTACTTC	CASSKRTIRSYEQYF	-	-	TRBV21-1	TRBJ2-7	15
TGTGCCAGCAGCCCCACCCGGACTAGCGGGGGCTACAATGAGCAGTTCTTC	CASSPTRTSGGYNEQFF	TRBD2	once	TRBV9	TRBJ2-1	17
TGTGCCAGCAGCTTGTCTGGCACAGATACGCAGTATTTT	CASSLSGTDTQYF	-	-	TRBV7-9	TRBJ2-3	13
TGTGCCAGCAGCTTATACGGCGGGAGCAACACCGGGGAGCTGTTTTTT	CASSLYGGSNTGELFF	TRBD2	-	TRBV7-2	TRBJ2-2	16
TGTGCCAGCAGTCTTCTGACTAGCGGGAAGCCATATTCTGGAGGCTACGAGCAGTACTTC	CASSLLTSGKPYSGGYEQYF	TRBD2	-	TRBV28	TRBJ2-7	20
TGTGCCAGCAGCTTTTCGGGACAGGGCCCCCATGGCTACACCTTC	CASSFSGQGPHGYTF	TRBD1	-	TRBV7-2	TRBJ1-2	15
TGTGCCAGCAGCGTAGGCGGCAGGGTTAAAGACATTCAGTACTTC	CASSVGGRVKDIQYF	-	-	TRBV9	TRBJ2-4	15
TGTGCCAGCAGCCAAGTGGAGGAAGGCTATATCGGGGAGCTGTTTTTT	CASSQVEEGYIGELFF	-	-	TRBV4-2	TRBJ2-2	16
TGCGCCAGCAGCCAAGCACCGGGACTGGCTGGCTACGAGCAGTACTTC	CASSQAPGLAGYEQYF	-	-	TRBV4-1	TRBJ2-7	16
TGTGCCAGTAGTATGGGCAGGGGGCATACTCAGCCCCAGCATTTT	CASSMGRGHTQPQHF	TRBD1	many	TRBV19	TRBJ1-5	15
TGTGCCAGCAGCCGACAGGGGGGGGACTATGGCTACACCTTC	CASSRQGGDYGYTF	TRBD1	-	TRBV28	TRBJ1-2	14
TGTGCCAGCAGTCGTACGACTGAAAACACCGGGGAGCTGTTTTTT	CASSRTTENTGELFF	-	few	TRBV28	TRBJ2-2	15
TGTGCCAACCCGGACAGACCCAAGGGCATTCAGTACTTC	CANPDRPKGIQYF	-	-	TRBV25-1	TRBJ2-4	13
TGTGCCAGCAGTCACGAGGGAAACACCGGGGAGCTGTTTTTT	CASSHEGNTGELFF	-	-	TRBV6-4	TRBJ2-2	14
TGTGCCAGTAGACAGATACCGAACACCGGGGAGCTGTTTTTT	CASRQIPNTGELFF	-	-	TRBV6-4	TRBJ2-2	14
TGTGCCAGCAGCTTGTGGGGGGACAACACCGGGGAGCTGTTTTTT	CASSLWGDNTGELFF	-	once	TRBV5-5	TRBJ2-2	15
TGTGCCAGCAGCGTAGGGGGGGGCCAGCCCCAGCATTTT	CASSVGGGQPQHF	-	-	TRBV9	TRBJ1-5	13
TGTGCCAGCAGCGCGCCGGGACAGAGCTCTGGAAACACCATATATTTT	CASSAPGQSSGNTIYF	TRBD1	-	TRBV9	TRBJ1-3	16
TGTGCCAGCAGCGTAGGACTAGCCGGCTACGAGCAGTACTTC	CASSVGLAGYEQYF	TRBD2	-	TRBV9	TRBJ2-7	14
TGTGCCAGCTCACAGCGGGCTGATACGCAGTATTTT	CASSQRADTQYF	-	few	TRBV18	TRBJ2-3	12
TGTGCCAGCAGCCCCGGACTATCCTACTCTGGGGCCAACGTCCTGACTTTC	CASSPGLSYSGANVLTF	-	-	TRBV7-9	TRBJ2-6	17
TGTGCCAGCAGTTCGCGGACAGGGAGATACTACGAGCAGTACTTC	CASSSRTGRYYEQYF	TRBD1	-	TRBV6-2/TRBV6-3	TRBJ2-7	15
TGTGCCAGCTCACCATATACGGGACAGGGGCCCCTAGGCTATGGCTACACCTTC	CASSPYTGQGPLGYGYTF	TRBD1	-	TRBV18	TRBJ1-2	18
TGTGCCATCAGTGAGACTGAGTTGTCCTACAATGAGCAGTTCTTC	CAISETELSYNEQFF	-	-	TRBV10-3	TRBJ2-1	15
TGTGCCAGCAGCTCGGGAGGGGGCCACTATGGCTACACCTTC	CASSSGGGHYGYTF	TRBD1	-	TRBV5-4	TRBJ1-2	14
TGTGCCAGCAGCTTCGCGGCAGGGGTTGAGCAGTTCTTC	CASSFAAGVEQFF	-	few	TRBV5-6	TRBJ2-1	13
TGTGCCAGCATCTCGGGGGTCGGCGAGACCCAGTACTTC	CASISGVGETQYF	-	once	TRBV5-8	TRBJ2-5	13
TGTGCCATCAGAAAACAGGGGGCTGAGGGTACTGAAGCTTTCTTT	CAIRKQGAEGTEAFF	TRBD1	-	TRBV10-3	TRBJ1-1	15
TGTGCCAGCAGCCAAGGGATTACAGGGGGGTCCTCCTACAATGAGCAGTTCTTC	CASSQGITGGSSYNEQFF	TRBD1	-	TRBV3-1/TRBV3-2	TRBJ2-1	18
TGTGCCAGCAGTTTACGGACCTGGACAGGGGACGGCAATCAGCCCCAGCATTTT	CASSLRTWTGDGNQPQHF	TRBD1	-	TRBV28	TRBJ1-5	18
TGTGCCAGCAGTGAAGACCCGGGACAGGGGGCAGATACGCAGTATTTT	CASSEDPGQGADTQYF	TRBD1	-	TRBV2	TRBJ2-3	16
TGTGCCAGCCGAGACAGGCGGCCGAACACCGGGGAGCTGTTTTTT	CASRDRRPNTGELFF	-	few	TRBV2	TRBJ2-2	15
TGTGCCAGCAGTCGACAGGGCCTCTCCTACGAGCAGTACTTC	CASSRQGLSYEQYF	TRBD1	few	TRBV28	TRBJ2-7	14
TGTGCCAGTAGTTCGGTACAGGGGCCCAACCGGGGCGAGACCCAGTACTTC	CASSSVQGPNRGETQYF	TRBD1	-	TRBV19	TRBJ2-5	17
TGTGCCAGCAGCTTAGACAGGGGGCTTGGTAATTCACCCCTCCACTTT	CASSLDRGLGNSPLHF	TRBD1	-	TRBV7-9	TRBJ1-6	16
TGTGCCAGCAGTGGAGGGAGTTTGGATAGCAATCAGCCCCAGCATTTT	CASSGGSLDSNQPQHF	-	-	TRBV2	TRBJ1-5	16
TGTGCCTCCCCCGGACAGACTAACACCGGGGAGCTGTTTTTT	CASPGQTNTGELFF	-	-	TRBV30	TRBJ2-2	14
TGTGCCAGCAGTTATGTGGCAGTTAACTACGAGCAGTACTTC	CASSYVAVNYEQYF	-	-	TRBV6-6	TRBJ2-7	14
TGCGCCAGCAGCCAAGATCCACCGGCGGGAGGGCTCTATCGCGAGCAGTACTTC	CASSQDPPAGGLYREQYF	TRBD2	-	TRBV4-1	TRBJ2-7	18
TGCGCCAGCAGCCGAGGACAGGGGGTGTACACTGAAGCTTTCTTT	CASSRGQGVYTEAFF	TRBD1	-	TRBV4-3	TRBJ1-1	15
TGTGCCAGCAGCGTACAGGGCTCGGGCGAGGGCTACACCTTC	CASSVQGSGEGYTF	-	-	TRBV9	TRBJ1-2	14
TGTGCCAGCAGAGTCCGGGACACTTATAATTCACCCCTCCACTTT	CASRVRDTYNSPLHF	-	-	TRBV2	TRBJ1-6	15
TGTGCCAGCAGCCGAACCCCGGAACTAGCGGGGGACGAGCAGTTCTTC	CASSRTPELAGDEQFF	TRBD2	-	TRBV7-3	TRBJ2-1	16
TGTGCCAGTAGTAAGGGACAGGGTTCCTACGAGCAGTACTTC	CASSKGQGSYEQYF	TRBD1	-	TRBV19	TRBJ2-7	14
TGTGCCAGCAGCCCCTACAGGGAAGGGTTTACTGAAGCTTTCTTT	CASSPYREGFTEAFF	-	-	TRBV7-8	TRBJ1-1	15
TGTGCCATCAGTTGGGGCTCGGATGGCTACACCTTC	CAISWGSDGYTF	-	-	TRBV10-3	TRBJ1-2	12
TGTGCCAGCAAAGGAGGGGATAGATTCGAGCAGTACTTC	CASKGGDRFEQYF	-	-	TRBV28	TRBJ2-7	13